The 20 T cell receptor beta chains below all came from one sample that was sequenced in a study of blood T cells in healthy people across ages. A second PCR of roughly 7 to 11 cycles used a sample-barcoded 5' primer and a J-beta primer mix. MiXCR, run by TCRdb on the 5' RACE reads, gives a single entry per CDR3 protein. The sample consists of around 1,100,000 distinct CDR3 sequences, 35% to 40% of them appearing once. The source material was blood. The receptors derive from a man in his late teens or twenties in good health.

The rearrangement joins TRBV7-2 to TRBJ2-3; TRBD1 aligns across 8 bases. Germline V gene data show CDR1 as SGHTA and CDR2 as FQGNSA. CDR3 size: 15 residues. V trimming: 5 bases; J trimming: 4 bases; junction bases outside the gene matches: 8. CDR3 protein: CASSGQKTGADTQYF. The CDR3 DNA sequence: TGTGCCAGCAGCGGACAGAAGACAGGGGCAGATACGCAGTATTTT.

The chain is built from TRBV27 and TRBJ2-1, with 7 positions matching TRBD1. Germline V gene lookup returns CDR1 MNHEY and CDR2 SMNVEV (reference sequence). The CDR3 is 15 residues long. V was clipped by 6 bases and J by 3 bases; unmatched bases: 8. CDR3 loop: CASSDRDSLYNEQFF. The CDR3 DNA reads TGTGCCAGCAGCGACCGGGACAGTCTCTACAATGAGCAGTTCTTC.

This clonotype has more than one count but fewer than ten. The V call is TRBV21-1, the J call TRBJ1-1; no DNA check was done on the table's D call, TRBD1. TRBV21-1 constitutes a pseudogene. The CDR3 consists of 21 residues. Here the CDR3 reads CASSPLHRRGDRGRGNTEAFF. DNA for the CDR3: TGTGCCAGCAGCCCCCTACATCGCCGTGGGGACAGGGGGCGAGGGAACACTGAAGCTTTCTTT.

This chain links TRBV5-1 with TRBJ2-5; D may be TRBD2 (6 bases). The V end was cut by 2 bases, the J end by 5 bases, with 16 bases between. This CDR3 is built from 15 residues. Looked up from germline, CDR1 is SGHRS and CDR2 is YFSETQ. The DNA of the CDR3 is TGCGCCAGCAGCTTAGATGGGGACTTGTGGGAGACCCAGTACTTC. Amino acids: CASSLDGDLWETQYF.

This clonotype was seen a handful of times. The chain carries TRBV10-3 and TRBJ1-2; 7 bases map to TRBD1. J was trimmed by 6 bases and V by 3 bases; bases with no gene match: 13. Germline CDR1 reads ENHRY; CDR2 reads SYGVKD. CDR3 length equals 16 residues. Here the CDR3 reads CAISDPSTGIRNGYTF. The CDR3 DNA is TGTGCCATCAGTGATCCATCGACAGGGATAAGGAATGGCTACACCTTC.

There are a few counts of this clonotype. This sequence joins TRBV12-5 and TRBJ1-2; weak D call: TRBD1 (6 bases). The CDR3 length is 18 residues. The germline V and J ends were trimmed by 7 bases and 1 base, with 25 bases remaining between them. In germline, CDR1 is LGHNT, CDR2 FRNRAP. The CDR3 coding sequence is TGTGCTAGTGCTTTTGCCCCCCTCGGGGGGGCGGTTAACTATGGCTACACCTTC. Amino acids: CASAFAPLGGAVNYGYTF.

The table lists this clonotype with a few counts. DNA for the CDR3: TGTGCCAGCAGCTTTTCCACCGGACAGGGGGTCGTTGGCTACACCTTC. Translated, it gives CASSFSTGQGVVGYTF. J is TRBJ1-2 and V is TRBV7-9, with 10 nucleotides matching TRBD1. Trimming took 3 bases from V and 7 from J; bases not matched to a gene: 11. Germline CDR1 reads SEHNR; CDR2 reads FQNEAQ (reference sequence). The CDR3 spans 16 residues.

This clonotype has just a few counts. The J gene is TRBJ2-3, the V gene TRBV20-1; 8 bases align to TRBD2. In germline, CDR1 is DFQATT, CDR2 SNEGSKA (reference sequence). The junction had 14 bases not matched to a gene; V was cut back by 5 bases and J by 7 bases. This CDR3 is 15 amino acids long. The CDR3 sequence: CSALFFRGGGNTQYF. In nucleotides, the CDR3 is TGCAGTGCTCTCTTCTTCAGGGGCGGGGGGAATACGCAGTATTTT.

V gene TRBV9 combines with J gene TRBJ2-3; a weak D match, TRBD2 (7 bases). Per germline, CDR1 SGDLS and CDR2 YYNGEE. This CDR3 has 15 amino acids. The V end lost 3 bases, the J end lost 2 bases, and 13 bases lay between the germline ends. CDR3 coding DNA: TGTGCCAGCAGCGGCGGGGGACAAAACACAGATACGCAGTATTTT. It specifies CASSGGGQNTDTQYF.

The V and J genes are TRBV9 and TRBJ1-2, with TRBD1 as a possible D gene (5 bases). Germline CDR1 and CDR2: SGDLS and YYNGEE. The V end lost 0 bases, the J end lost 5 bases, and 8 bases lay between the germline ends. This CDR3 is 13 amino acids long. CDR3 amino acids: CASSVGGMYGYTF. The CDR3 region has the DNA TGTGCCAGCAGCGTAGGGGGGATGTATGGCTACACCTTC.

This chain uses TRBV20-1 with TRBJ1-2; tentative D call: TRBD1 (6 bases). This CDR3 contains 13 residues. V was shortened by 8 bases and J by 6 bases, with 19 bases between the two germline ends. The germline V gene encodes CDR1 DFQATT and CDR2 SNEGSKA (reference sequence). CDR3 DNA: TGCAGTACTGGTGACAGGTCGGCAGATGGCTACACCTTC. It is translated as CSTGDRSADGYTF.

The chain links TRBV4-1 to TRBJ2-3; 9 nucleotides match TRBD2. CDR3 length equals 16 residues. J was trimmed by 2 bases and V by 1 base; bases with no gene match: 4. The V gene's germline CDR1 is MGHRA and CDR2 YSYEKL. The CDR3: CASSQVAGAPTDTQYF. The CDR3 DNA sequence: TGCGCCAGCAGCCAAGTAGCGGGGGCCCCCACAGATACGCAGTATTTT.

This clonotype has ten or more counts. The rearrangement uses TRBV20-1 and TRBJ2-1, with 7 bases identical to TRBD1. Germline CDR1 is DFQATT and CDR2 is SNEGSKA (reference sequence). The CDR3 runs to 15 residues. J was trimmed by 4 bases and V by 3 bases; bases with no gene match: 9. The CDR3 nucleotides read TGCAGTGCTAGTGTCGACAGGGTGGGGTACAATGAGCAGTTCTTC. Residues: CSASVDRVGYNEQFF.

This clonotype was detected a few times. This chain connects TRBV6-5 to TRBJ2-3, with D possibly being TRBD1 (6 bases). Trimming cost V 5 bases and J 1 base, with 16 bases left between them. The CDR3 is 16 amino acids. The V gene's germline CDR1 is MNHEY and CDR2 SVGAGI. The CDR3 region is CASSNYRALGTDTQYF. CDR3 bases: TGTGCCAGCAGTAACTACAGGGCACTCGGCACAGATACGCAGTATTTT.

This clonotype was seen a few times. This chain links TRBV11-2 with TRBJ2-4, with TRBD2 matching 7 bases. Trimming cost V 3 bases and J 4 bases; bases outside gene matches: 9. The CDR3 contains 16 residues. Germline V gene data show CDR1 as SGHAT and CDR2 as FQNNGV. CDR3 sequence (DNA): TGTGCCAGCAGCTTTTTCCTAGCGGCAACGAAAAACATTCAGTACTTC. Amino acids: CASSFFLAATKNIQYF.

V and J are TRBV6-2 or TRBV6-3 and TRBJ2-5; no clear D gene. The CDR3 loop spans 13 amino acids. V lost 5 bases, J lost 5 bases, and 12 bases lay in between. Germline lookup yields CDR1 MNHEY and CDR2 SVGEGT. CDR3 DNA: TGTGCCAGCAGTGACGGATTAAGGGAGACCCAGTACTTC. This translates into CASSDGLRETQYF.

The rearrangement joins TRBV20-1 to TRBJ1-1; D call uncertain. Trimming took 6 bases from V and 5 from J, leaving 16 bases between them. Per the germline V gene, CDR1 is DFQATT and CDR2 is SNEGSKA (reference sequence). The CDR3 totals 13 residues. CDR3 sequence: CSAHNPGGTEAFF. CDR3 sequence (DNA): TGCAGTGCCCACAACCCCGGTGGGACTGAAGCTTTCTTT.

This CDR3 is CSAGARREAFF. The CDR3 DNA is TGCAGCGCAGGAGCCCGCCGTGAAGCTTTCTTT. This chain links TRBV29-1 with TRBJ1-1, with unresolved D. The CDR3 spans 11 residues. The V and J ends lost 7 bases and 7 bases respectively, with 13 bases between them. Germline V gene sequence: CDR1 SQVTM, CDR2 ANQGSEA. Supplemented by reference TRBV29-1 and TRBJ1-1, the full variable domain reads SAVISQKPSRDICQRGTSLTIQCQVDSQVTMMFWYRQQPGQSLTLIATANQGSEATYESGFVIDKFPISRPNLTFSTLTVSNMSPEDSSIYLCSAGARREAFFGQGTRLTVV.

The table lists this clonotype with a count of one. Sequence at one end of the junction differs from germline and may be a read error. This rearrangement joins TRBV11-2 to TRBJ2-1; D possibly corresponds to TRBD2 (7 bases). The length of the CDR3 is 15 residues. CDR1 and CDR2 from the germline V gene are SGHAT and FQNNGV. As DNA, the CDR3 is TGTGCCTGCAGCTTAGAGGGGGGGCCGGGACATGAGCAGTTCTTC. Amino acid sequence: CACSLEGGPGHEQFF.

The V and J genes are TRBV7-9 and TRBJ1-1, with 11 bases aligning to TRBD1. CDR3 length: 15 residues. J gave up 4 bases and V 5 bases, and 6 bases lay outside the gene matches. Germline V CDR1 and CDR2: SEHNR, FQNEAQ (reference sequence). Written as DNA, the CDR3 is TGTGCCAGCAGCCCGGGACAGGGGGAAGCCACTGAAGCTTTCTTT. Its protein is CASSPGQGEATEAFF.